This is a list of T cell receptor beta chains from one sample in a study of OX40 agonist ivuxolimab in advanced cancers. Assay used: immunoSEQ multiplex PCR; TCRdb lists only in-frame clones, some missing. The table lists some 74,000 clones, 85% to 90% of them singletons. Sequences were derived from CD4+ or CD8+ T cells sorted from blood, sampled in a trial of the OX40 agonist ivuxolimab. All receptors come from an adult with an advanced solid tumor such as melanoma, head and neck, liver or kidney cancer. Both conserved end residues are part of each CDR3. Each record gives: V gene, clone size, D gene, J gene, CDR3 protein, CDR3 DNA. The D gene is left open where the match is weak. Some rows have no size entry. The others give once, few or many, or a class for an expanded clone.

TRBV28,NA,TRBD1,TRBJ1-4,CASSPQGADEKLFF,TGTGCCAGCAGTCCGCAGGGGGCGGATGAAAAACTGTTTTTT
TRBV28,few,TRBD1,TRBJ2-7,CASSFLGQGAQEQYF,TGTGCCAGCAGTTTCTTGGGACAGGGGGCTCAAGAGCAGTACTTC
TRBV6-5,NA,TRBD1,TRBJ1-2,CASSNRGRRGYTF,TGTGCCAGCAGTAACAGGGGGCGCAGAGGCTACACCTTC
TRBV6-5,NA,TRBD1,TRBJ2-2,CASSYSGQGGTGELFF,TGTGCCAGCAGTTACTCCGGACAGGGAGGCACCGGGGAGCTGTTTTTT
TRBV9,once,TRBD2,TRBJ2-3,CASSVEPRAGVQDTQYF,TGTGCCAGCAGCGTAGAACCCCGAGCGGGAGTTCAAGATACGCAGTATTTT
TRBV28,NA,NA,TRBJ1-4,CASSFVGGGNEKLFF,TGTGCCAGCAGTTTTGTAGGGGGGGGTAATGAAAAACTGTTTTTT
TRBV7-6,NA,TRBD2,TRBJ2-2,CASSATSLTGELFF,TGTGCCAGCAGCGCGACTAGCCTTACCGGGGAGCTGTTTTTT
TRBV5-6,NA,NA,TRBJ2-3,CASSLVADTQYF,TGTGCCAGCAGCTTGGTTGCAGATACGCAGTATTTT
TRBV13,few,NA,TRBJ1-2,CASSLVDSNYGYTF,TGTGCCAGCAGCTTAGTTGACAGTAACTATGGCTACACCTTC
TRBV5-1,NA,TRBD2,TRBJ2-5,CASSERTSAETQYF,TGCGCCAGCAGCGAACGGACTAGTGCGGAGACCCAGTACTTC
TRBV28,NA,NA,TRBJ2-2,CASSLLRRATGELFF,TGTGCCAGCAGTTTACTCCGCAGGGCCACCGGGGAGCTGTTTTTT
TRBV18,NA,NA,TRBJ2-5,CASSPFVTTIKGQETQYF,TGTGCCAGCTCACCATTTGTGACTACTATCAAGGGGCAAGAGACCCAGTACTTC
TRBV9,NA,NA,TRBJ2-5,CASSAKSGEGETQYF,TGTGCCAGCAGCGCTAAGTCAGGGGAGGGAGAGACCCAGTACTTC
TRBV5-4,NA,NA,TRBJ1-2,CASSLGGYSGYGYTF,TGTGCCAGCAGCTTGGGGGGGTACAGCGGCTATGGCTACACCTTC
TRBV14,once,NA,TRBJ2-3,CASSQAGISTDTQYF,TGTGCCAGCAGCCAGGCAGGGATTAGCACAGATACGCAGTATTTT
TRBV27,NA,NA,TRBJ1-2,CASRGAGAGYGYTF,TGTGCCAGCAGAGGAGCAGGGGCGGGGTATGGCTACACCTTC
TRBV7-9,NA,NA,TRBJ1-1,CASYAAGANTEAFF,TGTGCCAGCTACGCCGCAGGGGCGAACACTGAAGCTTTCTTT
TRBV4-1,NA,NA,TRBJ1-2,CASSQGGGRSGAYGYTF,TGCGCCAGCAGCCAAGGTGGGGGGCGCTCAGGGGCCTATGGCTACACCTTC
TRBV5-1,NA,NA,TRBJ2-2,CASSVADTGELFF,TGCGCCAGCAGTGTGGCGGACACCGGGGAGCTGTTTTTT
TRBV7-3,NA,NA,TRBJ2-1,CASSLSPSTARQEQFF,TGTGCCAGCAGCTTAAGCCCATCGACTGCGCGCCAGGAGCAGTTCTTC
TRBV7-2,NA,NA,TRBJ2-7,CASSLFEGDEQYF,TGTGCCAGCAGCTTATTCGAGGGCGACGAGCAGTACTTC
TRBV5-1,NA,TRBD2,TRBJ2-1,CASSSAGTSGYNEQFF,TGCGCCAGCAGCTCCGCGGGGACTAGCGGATACAATGAGCAGTTCTTC